This T cell receptor beta chain was captured in a study of T-cell reconstitution after alpha-beta-depleted transplantation in children. This clonotype was seen many times. Unique molecular identifiers were incorporated during preparation of the TCRbeta library. From the PCR reads, TCRdb called clonotypes with MiXCR, one entry per CDR3 protein. The data hold about 610,000 distinct CDR3 sequences, with roughly a tenth observed a single time. This CDR3 comprises 15 residues. J lost 8 bases, V lost 1 base, and 8 bases had no gene match. Germline V gives CDR1 LGHDT, CDR2 YNNKEL (reference sequence). The source was PBMCs from the stem cell graft donor, collected from the stem cell graft. The rearrangement uses TRBV3-1 and TRBJ2-1; 7 bases are a match to TRBD2. The TCR originated in a human donor who donated a stem cell graft to a child with acute myeloid leukemia. CDR3 coding DNA: TGTGCCAGCAGCCAAGGGACCAACCGGGGGGATGAGCAGTTCTTC. This translates into CASSQGTNRGDEQFF.